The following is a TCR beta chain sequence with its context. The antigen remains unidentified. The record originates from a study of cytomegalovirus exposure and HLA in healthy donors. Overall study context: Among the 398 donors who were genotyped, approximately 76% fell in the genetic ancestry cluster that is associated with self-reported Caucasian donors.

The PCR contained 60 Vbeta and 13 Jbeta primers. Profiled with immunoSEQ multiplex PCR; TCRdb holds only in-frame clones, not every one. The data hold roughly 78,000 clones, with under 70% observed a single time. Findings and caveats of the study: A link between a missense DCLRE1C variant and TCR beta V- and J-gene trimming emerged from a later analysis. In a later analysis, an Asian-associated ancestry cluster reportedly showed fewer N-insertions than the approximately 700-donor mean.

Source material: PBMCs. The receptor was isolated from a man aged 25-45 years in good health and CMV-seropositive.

The CDR3 protein is CASSSGTSGRNEQFF. CDR3 DNA: TGTGCCAGCAGTTCCGGGACTAGCGGGAGGAATGAGCAGTTCTTC. The genes are TRBV27 and TRBJ2-1, with 15 bases that match TRBD2. The germline gives CDR1 MNHEY, CDR2 SMNVEV (reference sequence). The CDR3 length is 15 residues. J lost 7 bases, V lost 4 bases, and 2 bases had no gene match.